The source of this T cell receptor beta chain is a study of T cell changes during pregnancy in multiple sclerosis. J was trimmed by 3 bases and V by 4 bases; bases with no gene match: 7. The CDR3 is 15 amino acids. The germline gives CDR1 LGHNA, CDR2 YSLEER. TCRdb's table, derived via immunoSEQ multiplex PCR, lists solely in-frame clones and lacks some. The data show about 74,000 clones, roughly 92% seen once. The TCR comes from a female donor in good health, enrolled as a control in a pregnancy study. Sequencing was performed on peripheral blood, taken after pregnancy. The V gene is TRBV4-3, the J gene TRBJ2-7; the match to TRBD2 covers 9 bases. The CDR3 region has the DNA TGCGCCAGCAGCCCGTATATAGCGGGGGACTACGAGCAGTACTTC. Translating it yields CASSPYIAGDYEQYF.